What follows describes a single T cell receptor beta chain. Its antigen remains unidentified. An end of the junction differs from the germline gene, which may be a read error. The sample originates from a study of CD8+CD57+ T cells in acquired aplastic anemia. Study-level information: Quantities of DNA derived from sorted CD4+ and CD8+ cells averaged 3.2 ug. Study observations and caveats: The CD8+ Simpson's diversity of patients and controls was not significantly different. Common to patients and controls were 25 to 30 CD8+ CDR3 sequences.

From germline, CDR1 is SSHAT and CDR2 FNYEAQ (reference sequence). This CDR3 comprises 14 residues. All patients picked for sequencing had shown, by flow cytometry, an expansion of CD8+CD57+ cells. Patient blood was sampled before any therapy had been received. TCR beta VDJ combinations and CDR3 sequences were profiled from genomic DNA. TCRdb processed the reads anew with MiXCR; each CDR3 protein has one entry. The data show 160,000 or so distinct CDR3 sequences, about two thirds seen once. V and J are TRBV7-7 and TRBJ2-7; no clear D gene. The receptor comes from a human donor with aplastic anemia. The source material was sorted CD4+, CD8+, or CD8+CD57+ T cells (not recorded which) from PBMCs. The CDR3 DNA sequence: TGTGCTAGCAGTCCGGACGAAACGATCCACGAGCAGTACTTC. Translating it yields CASSPDETIHEQYF.